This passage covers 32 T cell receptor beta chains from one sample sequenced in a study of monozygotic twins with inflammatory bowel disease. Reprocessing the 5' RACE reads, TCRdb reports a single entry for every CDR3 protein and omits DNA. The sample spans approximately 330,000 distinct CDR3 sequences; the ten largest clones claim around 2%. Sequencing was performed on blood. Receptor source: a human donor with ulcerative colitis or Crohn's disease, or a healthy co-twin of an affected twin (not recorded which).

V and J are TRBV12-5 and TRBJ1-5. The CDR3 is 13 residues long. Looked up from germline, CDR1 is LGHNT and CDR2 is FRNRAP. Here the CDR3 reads CASGLLHNQPQHF.

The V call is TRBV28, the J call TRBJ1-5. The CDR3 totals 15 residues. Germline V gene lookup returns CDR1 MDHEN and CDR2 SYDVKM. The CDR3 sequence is CASSPWAPVDQPQHF.

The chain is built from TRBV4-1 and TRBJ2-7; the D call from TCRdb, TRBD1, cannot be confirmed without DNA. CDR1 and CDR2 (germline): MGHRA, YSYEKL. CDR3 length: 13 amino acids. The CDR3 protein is CASRDTGDYEQYF.

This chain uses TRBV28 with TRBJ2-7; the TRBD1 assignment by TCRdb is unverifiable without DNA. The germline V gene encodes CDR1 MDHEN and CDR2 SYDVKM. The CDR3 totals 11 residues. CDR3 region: CASSSRDKEYF.

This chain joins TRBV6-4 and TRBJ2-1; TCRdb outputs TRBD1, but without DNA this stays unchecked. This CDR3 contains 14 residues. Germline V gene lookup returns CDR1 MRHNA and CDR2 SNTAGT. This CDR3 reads CASSDTGLGNEQFF.

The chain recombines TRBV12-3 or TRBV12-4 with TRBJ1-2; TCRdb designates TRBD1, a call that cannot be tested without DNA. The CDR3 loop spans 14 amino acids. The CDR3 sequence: CASSSTGGNRGYTF.

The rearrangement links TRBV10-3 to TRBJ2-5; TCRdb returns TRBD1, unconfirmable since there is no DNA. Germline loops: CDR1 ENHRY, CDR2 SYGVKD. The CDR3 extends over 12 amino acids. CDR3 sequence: CATGGQGETQYF.

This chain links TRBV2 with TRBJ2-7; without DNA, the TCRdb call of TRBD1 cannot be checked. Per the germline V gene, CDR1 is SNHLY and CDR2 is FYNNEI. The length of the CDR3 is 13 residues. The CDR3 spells CASSEEQGNEQYF.

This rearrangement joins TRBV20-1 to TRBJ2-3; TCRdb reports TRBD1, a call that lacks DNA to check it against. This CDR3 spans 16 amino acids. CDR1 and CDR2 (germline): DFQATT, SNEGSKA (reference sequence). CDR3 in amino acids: CSARDPLGGGADTQYF.

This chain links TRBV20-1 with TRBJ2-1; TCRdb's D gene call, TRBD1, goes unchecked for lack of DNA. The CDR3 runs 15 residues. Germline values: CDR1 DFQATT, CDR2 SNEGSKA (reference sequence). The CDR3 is CSEQRAGGIYNEQFF.

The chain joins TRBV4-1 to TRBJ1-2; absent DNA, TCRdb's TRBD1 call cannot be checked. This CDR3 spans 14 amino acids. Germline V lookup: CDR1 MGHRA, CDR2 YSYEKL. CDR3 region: CASSQTGKDYGYTF.

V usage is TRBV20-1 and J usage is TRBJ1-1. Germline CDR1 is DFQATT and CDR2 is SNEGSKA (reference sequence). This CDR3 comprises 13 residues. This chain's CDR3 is CSAKTEFNTEAFF.

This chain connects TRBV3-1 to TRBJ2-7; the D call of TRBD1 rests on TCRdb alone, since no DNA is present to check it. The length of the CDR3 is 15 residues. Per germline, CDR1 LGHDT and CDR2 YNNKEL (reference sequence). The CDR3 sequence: CASSQGGTGGYEQYF.

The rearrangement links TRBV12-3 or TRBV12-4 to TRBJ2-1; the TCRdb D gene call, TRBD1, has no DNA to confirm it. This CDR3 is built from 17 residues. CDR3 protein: CASRRPRQGQTYNEQFF.

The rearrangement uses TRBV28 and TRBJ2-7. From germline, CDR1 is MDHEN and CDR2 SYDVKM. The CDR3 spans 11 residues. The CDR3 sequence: CASSLSNEQYF.

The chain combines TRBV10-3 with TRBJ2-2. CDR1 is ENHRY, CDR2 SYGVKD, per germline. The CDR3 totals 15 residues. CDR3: CAIMIGRPNTGELFF.

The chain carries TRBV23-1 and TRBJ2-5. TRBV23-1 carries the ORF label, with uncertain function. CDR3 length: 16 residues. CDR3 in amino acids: CASSQSSAQQEGTQYF.

Here the CDR3 reads CASNKGGGSGANVLTF. This chain connects TRBV7-9 to TRBJ2-6; TCRdb outputs TRBD1, but without DNA this stays unchecked. In germline, CDR1 is SEHNR, CDR2 FQNEAQ (reference sequence). The CDR3 totals 16 residues.

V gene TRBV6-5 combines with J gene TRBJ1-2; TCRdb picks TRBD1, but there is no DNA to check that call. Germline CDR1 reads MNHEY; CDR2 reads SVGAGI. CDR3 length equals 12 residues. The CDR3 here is CASYRGRDGYTF.

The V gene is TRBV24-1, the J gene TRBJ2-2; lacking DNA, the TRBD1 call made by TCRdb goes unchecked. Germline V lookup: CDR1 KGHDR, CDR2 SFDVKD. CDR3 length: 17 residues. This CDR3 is CATSDLVRPGDTGELFF.

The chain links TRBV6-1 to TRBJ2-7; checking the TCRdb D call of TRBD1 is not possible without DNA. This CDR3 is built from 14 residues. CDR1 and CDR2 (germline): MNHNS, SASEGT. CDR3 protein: CASRIDGQGREQYF.

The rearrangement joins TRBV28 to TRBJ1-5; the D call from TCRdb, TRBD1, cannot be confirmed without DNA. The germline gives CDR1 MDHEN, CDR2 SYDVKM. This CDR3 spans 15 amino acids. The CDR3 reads CASSLQGQGVQPQHF. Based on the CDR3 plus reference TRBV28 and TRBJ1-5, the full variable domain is DVKVTQSSRYLVKRTGEKVFLECVQDMDHENMFWYRQDPGLGLRLIYFSYDVKMKEKGDIPEGYSVSREKKERFSLILESASTNQTSMYLCASSLQGQGVQPQHFGDGTRLSIL.

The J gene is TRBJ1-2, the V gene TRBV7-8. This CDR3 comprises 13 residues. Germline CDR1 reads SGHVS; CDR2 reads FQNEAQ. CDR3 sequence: CASSLGPEYGYTF.

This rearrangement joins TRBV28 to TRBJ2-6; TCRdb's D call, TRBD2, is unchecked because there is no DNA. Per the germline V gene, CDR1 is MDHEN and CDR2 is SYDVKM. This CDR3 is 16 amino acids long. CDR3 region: CASTPQGLGGANVLTF.

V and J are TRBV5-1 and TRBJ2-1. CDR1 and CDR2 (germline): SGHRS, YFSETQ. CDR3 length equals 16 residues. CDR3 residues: CASSLAPGSSYNEQFF. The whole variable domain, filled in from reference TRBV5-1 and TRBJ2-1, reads KAGVTQTPRYLIKTRGQQVTLSCSPISGHRSVSWYQQTPGQGLQFLFEYFSETQRNKGNFPGRFSGRQFSNSRSEMNVSTLELGDSALYLCASSLAPGSSYNEQFFGPGTRLTVL.

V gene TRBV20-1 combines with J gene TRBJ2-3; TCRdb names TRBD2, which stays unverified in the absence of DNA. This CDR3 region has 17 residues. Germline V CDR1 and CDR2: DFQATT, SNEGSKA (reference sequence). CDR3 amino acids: CSATGTSGTTSTDTQYF.

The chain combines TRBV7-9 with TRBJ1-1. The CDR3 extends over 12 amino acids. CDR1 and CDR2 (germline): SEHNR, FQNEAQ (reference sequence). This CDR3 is CASPRGNTEAFF.

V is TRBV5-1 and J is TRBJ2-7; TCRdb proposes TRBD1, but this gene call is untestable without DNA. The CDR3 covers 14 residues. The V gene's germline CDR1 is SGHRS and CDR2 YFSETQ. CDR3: CASSYRDRDYEQYF.

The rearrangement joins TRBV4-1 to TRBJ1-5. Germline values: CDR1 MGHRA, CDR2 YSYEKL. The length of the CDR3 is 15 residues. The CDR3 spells CASSQGVPSNQPQHF.

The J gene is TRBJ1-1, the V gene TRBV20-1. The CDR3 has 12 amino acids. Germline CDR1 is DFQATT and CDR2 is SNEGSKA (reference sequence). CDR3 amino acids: CSARSLNTEAFF.

CDR3 amino acids: CASSLDRASRYTF. The chain combines TRBV5-1 with TRBJ1-2. The CDR3 consists of 13 residues. Germline V CDR1 and CDR2: SGHRS, YFSETQ.

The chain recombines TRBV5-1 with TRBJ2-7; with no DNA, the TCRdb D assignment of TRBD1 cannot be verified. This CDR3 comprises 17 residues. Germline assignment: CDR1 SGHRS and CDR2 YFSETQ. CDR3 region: CASSLKDQGVIPYEQYF.